The following is a T cell receptor (beta chain) sequence with its context. The antigen remains undetermined. Unrecorded immune exposure was likely among donors, who were nominally healthy when sampled. These data originate in a study of cytomegalovirus exposure and HLA in healthy donors. Study-wide points: Cytomegalovirus-associated TCR beta chains were listed, numbering under 200.

The CDR3 sequence is 15 residues long. The V and J ends lost 0 bases and 2 bases respectively, with 10 bases between them. Germline-derived CDR1 and CDR2 are SGHTA and FQGTGA. PCR was performed using 60 Vbeta and 13 Jbeta primers. The table came from immunoSEQ multiplex PCR; TCRdb's copy has only in-frame clones and leaves some out. The data contain approximately 150,000 clones, roughly 84% of them seen just once; the ten biggest clones take up around 1%. Sequencing was carried out using PBMCs. This sequence joins TRBV7-3 and TRBJ2-5, with D unclear. The receptor was derived from a young man in good health and CMV-seronegative. The CDR3 loop is CASSLTFARQETQYF. CDR3 bases: TGTGCCAGCAGCTTAACGTTCGCCAGGCAAGAGACCCAGTACTTC. The full variable domain, with the rest looked up from reference TRBV7-3 and TRBJ2-5, is GAGVSQTPSNKVTEKGKYVELRCDPISGHTALYWYRQSLGQGPEFLIYFQGTGAADDSGLPNDRFFAVRPEGSVSTLKIQRTERGDSAVYLCASSLTFARQETQYFGPGTRLLVL.